These 26 T cell receptor beta chains were all obtained from the same sample, sequenced in a study of blood T cell repertoires in COVID-19. TCRdb's copy holds only in-frame clones and misses some; the assay was immunoSEQ multiplex PCR. This sample carries 30,000 or so clones, approximately 93% of them seen once, and the ten largest clones take around 0.92%. The specimen sequenced was peripheral blood. These receptors were obtained from a male donor with active COVID-19.

The chain couples TRBV6-5 to TRBJ1-4; TRBD1 matches at 9 bases. Trimming took 6 bases from V and 7 from J; bases not matched to a gene: 9. Germline V gives CDR1 MNHEY, CDR2 SVGAGI. The CDR3 loop spans 15 amino acids. This chain's CDR3 is CASRGGQGVSEKLFF. In nucleotides, the CDR3 is TGTGCCAGCAGGGGGGGACAGGGAGTTTCTGAAAAACTGTTTTTT.

V usage is TRBV2 and J usage is TRBJ2-7, with a weak D call TRBD1 (6 bases). Germline lookup yields CDR1 SNHLY and CDR2 FYNNEI. The ends were cut back, 0 bases at V and 4 bases at J, with 13 bases in the middle. This CDR3 has 15 amino acids. The CDR3 DNA reads as TGTGCCAGCAGTGAAGCAGGGACACAAATTTACGAGCAGTACTTC. Its translation is CASSEAGTQIYEQYF. Full variable domain (rest looked up from reference TRBV2 and TRBJ2-7): EPEVTQTPSHQVTQMGQEVILRCVPISNHLYFYWYRQILGQKVEFLVSFYNNEISEKSEIFDDQFSVERPDGSNFTLKIRSTKLEDSAMYFCASSEAGTQIYEQYFGPGTRLTVT.

The chain recombines TRBV19 with TRBJ2-3; 9 positions agree with TRBD2. V trimming: 7 bases; J trimming: 2 bases; junction bases outside the gene matches: 4. Per germline, CDR1 LNHDA and CDR2 SQIVND (reference sequence). This CDR3 contains 14 residues. For the CDR3, the DNA is TGTGCCAGTAAGGGCGGGGGGGCCACAGATACGCAGTATTTT. As protein: CASKGGGATDTQYF.

This clone was counted once. The chain recombines TRBV27 with TRBJ2-3, with TRBD2 matching over 10 bases. V gave up 4 bases and J gave up 5 bases; unmatched junction bases: 6. The CDR3 is 15 residues long. Germline assignment: CDR1 MNHEY and CDR2 SMNVEV (reference sequence). The CDR3 here is CASSSSGGAKDTQYF. The DNA of the CDR3 is TGTGCCAGCAGTTCCAGCGGGGGGGCGAAAGATACGCAGTATTTT.

The chain uses TRBV4-3 and TRBJ1-2, with D maybe TRBD1 (6 bases). The CDR3 sequence is 16 residues long. The V and J ends lost 0 bases and 5 bases respectively, with 16 bases between them. From germline, CDR1 is LGHNA and CDR2 YSLEER. CDR3 sequence reads: CASSQEGRGTLYGYTF. The CDR3 bases are TGCGCCAGCAGCCAAGAAGGCAGGGGTACTTTATATGGCTACACCTTC.

The chain uses TRBV5-6 and TRBJ2-7, with a tentative D call TRBD2 (5 bases). Germline V gene lookup returns CDR1 SGHDT and CDR2 YYEEEE. Trimming took off 2 bases at V and 4 bases at J, with 10 bases between the two ends. This CDR3 is 13 amino acids long. The CDR3 DNA follows: TGTGCCAGCAGCTTCCGGGATAGGTACGAGCAGTACTTC. Translation: CASSFRDRYEQYF.

V and J are TRBV19 and TRBJ1-1; D is ambiguous. CDR1 is LNHDA, CDR2 SQIVND, per germline (reference sequence). Trimming stripped 5 bases from V and 1 base from J, with 14 bases between. The CDR3 has 15 amino acids. CDR3 in amino acids: CASSDGWRPNTEAFF. The CDR3 coding sequence is TGTGCCAGTAGTGACGGATGGAGACCGAACACTGAAGCTTTCTTT.

The J gene is TRBJ2-2, the V gene TRBV5-1; 7 bases fit TRBD1. The junction had 4 bases not matched to a gene; V was cut back by 0 bases and J by 2 bases. Germline V gene lookup returns CDR1 SGHRS and CDR2 YFSETQ. This CDR3 spans 16 amino acids. The CDR3 is CASSLAGQRNTGELFF. For the CDR3, the DNA is TGCGCCAGCAGCTTGGCGGGACAGCGAAACACCGGGGAGCTGTTTTTT. Full variable domain (outside the CDR3, taken from reference TRBV5-1 and TRBJ2-2): KAGVTQTPRYLIKTRGQQVTLSCSPISGHRSVSWYQQTPGQGLQFLFEYFSETQRNKGNFPGRFSGRQFSNSRSEMNVSTLELGDSALYLCASSLAGQRNTGELFFGEGSRLTVL.

This clone was detected only a few times. The chain carries TRBV9 and TRBJ2-7; tentative D call: TRBD1 (6 bases). With 0 bases removed from V and 0 bases from J, the gap between germline ends came to 10 bases. This CDR3 contains 15 residues. Germline V gene lookup returns CDR1 SGDLS and CDR2 YYNGEE. CDR3 sequence: CASSVGEQGSYEQYF. The CDR3 nucleotides read TGTGCCAGCAGCGTAGGAGAACAGGGCTCCTACGAGCAGTACTTC.

The CDR3 nucleotides are TGTGCCAGCAACTCAGGGTCCGTCAACACTGAAGCTTTCTTT. It yields the protein CASNSGSVNTEAFF. The V call is TRBV6-5, the J call TRBJ1-1, with a tentative D call TRBD1 (5 bases). V was shortened by 7 bases and J by 2 bases, with 14 bases between the two germline ends. Germline V gene lookup returns CDR1 MNHEY and CDR2 SVGAGI. CDR3 length equals 14 residues.

This chain connects TRBV4-2 to TRBJ2-2, with TRBD2 matching 12 bases. Trimming cost V 1 base and J 4 bases; bases outside gene matches: 10. The CDR3 totals 19 residues. CDR1 LGHNA and CDR2 YNFKEQ come from the germline V gene. For the CDR3, the DNA is TGTGCCAGCAGCCAAGCTGCCCTAGCGGGGGGGCCGGGCACCGGGGAGCTGTTTTTT. Translated: CASSQAALAGGPGTGELFF.

The rearrangement uses TRBV18 and TRBJ1-1, with 11 bases lining up with TRBD1. Germline values: CDR1 KGHSH, CDR2 LQKENI. Trimming took 2 bases from V and 4 from J; bases not matched to a gene: 3. This CDR3 is 15 amino acids long. The CDR3: CASSPLGTGGTEAFF. The CDR3 DNA sequence: TGTGCCAGCTCACCATTGGGGACAGGGGGCACTGAAGCTTTCTTT.

This chain uses TRBV11-3 with TRBJ1-1; tentative D call: TRBD1 (6 bases). The CDR3 consists of 14 residues. The germline V gene encodes CDR1 SGHNT and CDR2 YENEEA. Trimming removed 1 base from V and 7 bases from J, with 13 bases in between. The chain's CDR3 is CASSLGGTTREAFF. For the CDR3, the DNA is TGTGCCAGCAGCTTAGGAGGGACAACTCGTGAAGCTTTCTTT.

The chain links TRBV30 to TRBJ1-1; tentatively, D is TRBD1 (5 bases). Trimming removed 2 bases at V and 0 bases at J, with 13 bases between. This CDR3 contains 15 residues. Germline-derived CDR1 and CDR2 are GTSNPN and SVGIG (reference sequence). The CDR3 loop reads CAWSRVGGLNTEAFF. The CDR3 region has the DNA TGTGCCTGGAGTAGAGTCGGGGGATTGAACACTGAAGCTTTCTTT.

The chain recombines TRBV5-1 with TRBJ1-1, with a weak D call TRBD1 (5 bases). The CDR3 has 13 residues. V was shortened by 4 bases and J by 8 bases, with 15 bases between the two germline ends. Germline-derived CDR1 and CDR2 are SGHRS and YFSETQ. The CDR3 DNA reads TGCGCCAGCAGCCAGGCCTCCTCAGGGGAAGCTTTCTTT. Protein sequence: CASSQASSGEAFF.

The V call is TRBV30, the J call TRBJ2-2, with 14 bases identical to TRBD2. The CDR3 runs 17 residues. Per the germline V gene, CDR1 is GTSNPN and CDR2 is SVGIG (reference sequence). The J segment lost 6 bases and the V segment lost 0 bases, leaving 6 bases of the junction unmatched. The CDR3 sequence: CAWSVGLAGGWAGELFF. CDR3 nucleotide sequence: TGTGCCTGGAGTGTCGGACTAGCGGGGGGTTGGGCCGGGGAGCTGTTTTTT.

The V and J genes are TRBV11-3 and TRBJ2-1; 13 bases fit TRBD2. J lost 7 bases, V lost 3 bases, and 6 bases had no gene match. The germline V gene encodes CDR1 SGHNT and CDR2 YENEEA. The CDR3 is 16 residues long. The CDR3 spells CASSFTSGGGRNEQFF. The CDR3 coding sequence is TGTGCCAGCAGCTTCACTAGCGGGGGGGGAAGGAATGAGCAGTTCTTC.

J is TRBJ2-7 and V is TRBV7-2; D not resolved. V shed 6 bases and J shed 4 bases, with 7 bases lying between them. The CDR3 extends over 11 amino acids. Germline V lookup: CDR1 SGHTA, CDR2 FQGNSA. CDR3 coding DNA: TGTGCCAGCAGTTCCGTTTACGAGCAGTACTTC. It specifies CASSSVYEQYF. The entire variable domain, with the rest obtained from reference TRBV7-2 and TRBJ2-7, is as follows: GAGVSQSPSNKVTEKGKDVELRCDPISGHTALYWYRQSLGQGLEFLIYFQGNSAPDKSGLPSDRFSAERTGGSVSTLTIQRTQQEDSAVYLCASSSVYEQYFGPGTRLTVT.

The CDR3 is CASSWGQGFSPLHF. The CDR3 DNA reads TGTGCCAGCAGTTGGGGACAGGGGTTTTCACCCCTCCACTTT. J is TRBJ1-6 and V is TRBV6-2 or TRBV6-3; 10 bases match TRBD1. The V and J ends lost 4 bases and 9 bases, in that order; junction bases with no gene match: 3. The CDR3 is made up of 14 amino acids. CDR1 is MNHEY, CDR2 SVGEGT, per germline.

The rearrangement links TRBV6-6 to TRBJ1-3, with a tentative D call TRBD1 (6 bases). This CDR3 has 16 amino acids. V was pared by 5 bases and J by 0 bases, with 14 bases between. Germline-derived CDR1 and CDR2 are MNHNY and SVGAGI (reference sequence). The CDR3 loop is CASSQPGQISGNTIYF. The CDR3 DNA follows: TGTGCCAGCAGTCAGCCGGGACAAATCTCTGGAAACACCATATATTTT.

The chain recombines TRBV20-1 with TRBJ2-1, with TRBD2 matching over 10 bases. The CDR3 runs to 18 residues. Germline V gene sequence: CDR1 DFQATT, CDR2 SNEGSKA (reference sequence). After removal of 3 bases from V and 0 bases from J, the junction contained 11 bases not matched to a gene. In nucleotides, the CDR3 is TGCAGTGCTAGTAGGTTAGCGGGGGGTCACAGCTCCTACAATGAGCAGTTCTTC. Amino acid sequence: CSASRLAGGHSSYNEQFF.

The J gene is TRBJ2-1, the V gene TRBV6-4; D may be TRBD1 (5 bases). V was pared by 0 bases and J by 5 bases, with 14 bases between. Germline V gives CDR1 MRHNA, CDR2 SNTAGT. The CDR3 consists of 16 residues. CDR3 bases: TGTGCCAGCAGTGACTCGATATTCAGACAGAACAATGAGCAGTTCTTC. The encoded protein is CASSDSIFRQNNEQFF.

This sequence joins TRBV7-6 and TRBJ2-7, with 8 bases aligning to TRBD1. The CDR3 contains 15 residues. Losses at the gene ends were 6 bases for V and 4 bases for J; bases not matched to a gene: 11. Germline CDR1 SGHVS, CDR2 FNYEAQ. Here the CDR3 DNA reads TGTGCCAGCAGTCTAGGACAGGGCCTCGGGTACGAGCAGTACTTC. Amino acid sequence: CASSLGQGLGYEQYF.

This chain joins TRBV7-2 and TRBJ2-1; TRBD1 matches 7 bases. With V trimmed by 5 bases and J by 12 bases, 10 bases remained unmatched. CDR1 is SGHTA and CDR2 is FQGNSA in the germline V gene. The CDR3 spans 13 residues. CDR3 bases: TGTGCCAGCAGCCTAACAAGGCCAGGGGGGCAGTTCTTC. Protein: CASSLTRPGGQFF.

The CDR3 nucleotides read TGCGCCAGCGGGGCAGGGGGCGCGGATACGCAGTATTTT. This translates into CASGAGGADTQYF. The chain joins TRBV10-2 to TRBJ2-3; 8 positions match TRBD1. The CDR3 is made up of 13 amino acids. Trimming at V came to 8 bases and at J to 6 bases, leaving 7 bases not matched to a gene. Germline V lookup: CDR1 WSHSY, CDR2 SAAADI.

The V gene is TRBV7-3, the J gene TRBJ1-4; no clear D gene. The ends were cut back, 0 bases at V and 8 bases at J, with 13 bases in the middle. Germline-derived CDR1 and CDR2 are SGHTA and FQGTGA. The CDR3 contains 15 residues. The CDR3 bases are TGTGCCAGCAGCTTAACGTCAGGATTTGGGGAAAAACTGTTTTTT. Amino acids: CASSLTSGFGEKLFF.